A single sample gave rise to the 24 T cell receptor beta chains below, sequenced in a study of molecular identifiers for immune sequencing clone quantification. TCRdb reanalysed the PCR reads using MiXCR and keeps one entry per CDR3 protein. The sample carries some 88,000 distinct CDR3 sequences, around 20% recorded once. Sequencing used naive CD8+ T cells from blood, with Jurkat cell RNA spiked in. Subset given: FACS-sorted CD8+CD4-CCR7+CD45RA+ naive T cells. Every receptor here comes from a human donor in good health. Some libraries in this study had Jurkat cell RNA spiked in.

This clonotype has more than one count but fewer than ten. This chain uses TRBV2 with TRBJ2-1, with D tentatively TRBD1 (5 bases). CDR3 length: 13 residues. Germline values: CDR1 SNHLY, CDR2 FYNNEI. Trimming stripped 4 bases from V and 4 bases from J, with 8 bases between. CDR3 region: CASSVKGYNEQFF. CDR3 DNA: TGTGCCAGCAGTGTGAAGGGGTACAATGAGCAGTTCTTC.

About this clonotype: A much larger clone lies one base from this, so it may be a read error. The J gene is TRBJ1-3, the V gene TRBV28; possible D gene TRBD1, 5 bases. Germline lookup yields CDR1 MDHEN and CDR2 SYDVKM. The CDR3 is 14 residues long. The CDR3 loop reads CASSIPGRGNTIYF. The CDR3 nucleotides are TGTGCCAGCAGTATCCCAGGGCGGGGAAATACCATATATTTT.

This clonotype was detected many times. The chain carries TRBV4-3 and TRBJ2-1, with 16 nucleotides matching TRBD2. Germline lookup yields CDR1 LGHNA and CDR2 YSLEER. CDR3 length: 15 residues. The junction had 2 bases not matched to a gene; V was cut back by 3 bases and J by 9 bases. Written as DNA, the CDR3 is TGCGCCAGCAGCCAGGGGACTAGCGGGGGGGCTGAGCAGTTCTTC. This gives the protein CASSQGTSGGAEQFF.

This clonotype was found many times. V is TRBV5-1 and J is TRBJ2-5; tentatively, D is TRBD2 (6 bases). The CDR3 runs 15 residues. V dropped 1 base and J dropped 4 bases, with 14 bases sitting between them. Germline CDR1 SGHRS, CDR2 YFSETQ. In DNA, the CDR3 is TGCGCCAGCAGCTTGACCCGCGGGGTCGGAGAGACCCAGTACTTC. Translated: CASSLTRGVGETQYF.

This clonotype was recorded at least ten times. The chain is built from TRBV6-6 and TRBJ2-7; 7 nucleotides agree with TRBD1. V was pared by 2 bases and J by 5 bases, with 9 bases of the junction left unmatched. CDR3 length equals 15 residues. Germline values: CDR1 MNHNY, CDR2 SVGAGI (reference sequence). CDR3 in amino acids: CASSYPRQGVHEQYF. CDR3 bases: TGTGCCAGCAGTTACCCCCGACAGGGTGTCCACGAGCAGTACTTC.

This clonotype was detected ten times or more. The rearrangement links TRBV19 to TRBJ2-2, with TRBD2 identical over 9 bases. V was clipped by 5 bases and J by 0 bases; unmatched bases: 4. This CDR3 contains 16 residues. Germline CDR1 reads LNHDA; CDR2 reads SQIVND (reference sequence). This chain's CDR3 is CASSPIAGANTGELFF. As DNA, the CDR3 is TGTGCCAGTAGTCCCATAGCGGGGGCGAACACCGGGGAGCTGTTTTTT. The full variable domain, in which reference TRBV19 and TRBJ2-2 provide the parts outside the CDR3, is DGGITQSPKYLFRKEGQNVTLSCEQNLNHDAMYWYRQDPGQGLRLIYYSQIVNDFQKGDIAEGYSVSREKKESFPLTVTSAQKNPTAFYLCASSPIAGANTGELFFGEGSRLTVL.

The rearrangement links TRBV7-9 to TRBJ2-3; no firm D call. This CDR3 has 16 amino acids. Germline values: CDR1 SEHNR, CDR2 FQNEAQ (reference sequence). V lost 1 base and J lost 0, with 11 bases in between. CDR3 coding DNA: TGTGCCAGCAGCTTAGTATTGGGTTTTAGCACAGATACGCAGTATTTT. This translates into CASSLVLGFSTDTQYF. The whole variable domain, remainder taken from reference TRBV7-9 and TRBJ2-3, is DTGVSQNPRHKITKRGQNVTFRCDPISEHNRLYWYRQTLGQGPEFLTYFQNEAQLEKSRLLSDRFSAERPKGSFSTLEIQRTEQGDSAMYLCASSLVLGFSTDTQYFGPGTRLTVL.

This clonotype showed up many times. The CDR3 reads CASSLVGGFYNEQFF. The CDR3 nucleotides read TGTGCCAGCAGTTTAGTTGGGGGGTTTTACAATGAGCAGTTCTTC. The J gene is TRBJ2-1, the V gene TRBV27, with a weak D call TRBD2 (6 bases). The CDR3 is 15 amino acids. Germline assignment: CDR1 MNHEY and CDR2 SMNVEV (reference sequence). The germline V and J ends were trimmed by 2 bases and 4 bases, with 12 bases remaining between them.

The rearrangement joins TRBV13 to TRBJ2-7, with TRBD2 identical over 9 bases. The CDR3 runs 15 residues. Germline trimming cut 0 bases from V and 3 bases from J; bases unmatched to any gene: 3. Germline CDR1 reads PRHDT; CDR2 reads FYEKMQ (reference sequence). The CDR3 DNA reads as TGTGCCAGCAGCTTAGGGACTAGCGGACACTACGAGCAGTACTTC. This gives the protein CASSLGTSGHYEQYF.

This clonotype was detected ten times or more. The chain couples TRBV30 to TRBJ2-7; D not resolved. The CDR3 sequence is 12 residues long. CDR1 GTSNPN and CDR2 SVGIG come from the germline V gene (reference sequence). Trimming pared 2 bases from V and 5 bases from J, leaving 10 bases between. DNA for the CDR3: TGTGCCTGGAGTCCCTCGGTGCACGAGCAGTACTTC. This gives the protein CAWSPSVHEQYF.

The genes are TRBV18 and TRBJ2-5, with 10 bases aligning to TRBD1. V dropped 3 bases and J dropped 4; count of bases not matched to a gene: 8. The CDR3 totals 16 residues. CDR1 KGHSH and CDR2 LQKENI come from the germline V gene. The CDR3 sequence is CASSPTTGGAGETQYF. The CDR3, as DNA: TGTGCCAGCTCACCTACGACAGGGGGCGCGGGAGAGACCCAGTACTTC.

CDR3 bases: TGTGCCAGCAGCGAGTGGTGGAAGACAGACTATAGCAATCAGCCCCAGCATTTT. Translating it yields CASSEWWKTDYSNQPQHF. The chain uses TRBV9 and TRBJ1-5; tentatively, D is TRBD1 (5 bases). The germline CDR1 and CDR2 sequences are SGDLS and YYNGEE. This CDR3 is built from 18 residues. V lost 3 bases and J 0 bases, leaving 19 bases between the germline ends.

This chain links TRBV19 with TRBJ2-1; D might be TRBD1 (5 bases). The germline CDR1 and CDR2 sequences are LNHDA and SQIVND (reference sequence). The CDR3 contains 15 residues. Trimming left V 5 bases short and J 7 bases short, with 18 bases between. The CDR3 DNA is TGTGCCAGTAGTGATCGCCAGGGTAGTCAAAATGAGCAGTTCTTC. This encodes CASSDRQGSQNEQFF.

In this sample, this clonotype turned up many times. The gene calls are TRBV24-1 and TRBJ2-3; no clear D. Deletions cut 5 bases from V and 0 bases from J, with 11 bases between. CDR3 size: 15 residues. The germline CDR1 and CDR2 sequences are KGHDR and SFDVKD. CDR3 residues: CATSATDPSTDTQYF. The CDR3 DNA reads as TGTGCCACCAGTGCGACGGACCCTAGCACAGATACGCAGTATTTT.

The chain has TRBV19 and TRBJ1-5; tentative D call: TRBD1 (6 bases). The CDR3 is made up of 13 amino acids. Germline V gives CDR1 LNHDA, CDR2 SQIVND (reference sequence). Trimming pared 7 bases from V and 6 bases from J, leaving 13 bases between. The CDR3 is CASNGGPVQPQHF. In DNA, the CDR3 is TGTGCCAGTAACGGGGGGCCTGTTCAGCCCCAGCATTTT.

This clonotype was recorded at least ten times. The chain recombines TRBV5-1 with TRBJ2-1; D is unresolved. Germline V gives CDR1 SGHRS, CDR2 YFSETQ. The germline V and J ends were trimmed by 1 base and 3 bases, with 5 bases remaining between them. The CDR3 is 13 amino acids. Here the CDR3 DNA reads TGCGCCAGCAGCTTGAGGAGCTACAATGAGCAGTTCTTC. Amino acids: CASSLRSYNEQFF.

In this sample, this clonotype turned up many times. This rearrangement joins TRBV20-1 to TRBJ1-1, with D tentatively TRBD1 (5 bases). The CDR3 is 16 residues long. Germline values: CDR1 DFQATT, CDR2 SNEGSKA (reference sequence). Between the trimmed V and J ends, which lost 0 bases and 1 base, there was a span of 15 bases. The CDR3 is CSARDNWGGQNTEAFF. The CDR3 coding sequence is TGCAGTGCTAGAGATAATTGGGGTGGACAGAACACTGAAGCTTTCTTT.

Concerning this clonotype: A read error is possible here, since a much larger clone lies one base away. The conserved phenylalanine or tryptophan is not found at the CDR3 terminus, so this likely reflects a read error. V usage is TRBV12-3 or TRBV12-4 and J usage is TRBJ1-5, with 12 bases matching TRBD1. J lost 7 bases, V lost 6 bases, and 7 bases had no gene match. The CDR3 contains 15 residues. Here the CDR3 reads CASSQGQGARQPQHL. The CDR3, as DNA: TGTGCCAGCAGCCAGGGACAGGGGGCTCGGCAGCCCCAGCATCTT.

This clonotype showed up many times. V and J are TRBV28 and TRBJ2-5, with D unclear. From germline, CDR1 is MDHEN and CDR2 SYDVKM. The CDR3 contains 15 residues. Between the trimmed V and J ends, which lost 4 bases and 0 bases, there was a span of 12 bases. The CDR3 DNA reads TGTGCCAGCAGTTCCCTCTTCGGGTACCAAGAGACCCAGTACTTC. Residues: CASSSLFGYQETQYF.

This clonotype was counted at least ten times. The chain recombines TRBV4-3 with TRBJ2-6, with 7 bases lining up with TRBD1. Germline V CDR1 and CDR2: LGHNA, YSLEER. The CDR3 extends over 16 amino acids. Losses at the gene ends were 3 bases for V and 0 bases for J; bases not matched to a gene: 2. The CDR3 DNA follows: TGCGCCAGCAGCCATGACAGGGTCTCTGGGGCCAACGTCCTGACTTTC. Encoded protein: CASSHDRVSGANVLTF.

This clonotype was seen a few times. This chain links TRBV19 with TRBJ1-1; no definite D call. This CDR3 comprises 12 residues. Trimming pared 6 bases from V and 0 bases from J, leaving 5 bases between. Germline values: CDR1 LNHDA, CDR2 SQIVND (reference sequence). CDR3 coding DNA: TGTGCCAGTAGACAAATGAACACTGAAGCTTTCTTT. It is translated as CASRQMNTEAFF.

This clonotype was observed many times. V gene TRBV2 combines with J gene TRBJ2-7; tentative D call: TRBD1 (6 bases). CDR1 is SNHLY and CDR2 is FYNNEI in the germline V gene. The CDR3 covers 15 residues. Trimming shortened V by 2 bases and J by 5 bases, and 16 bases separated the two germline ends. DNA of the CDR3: TGTGCCAGCAGTGAAATGAGGGGGACGACCGACGAGCAGTACTTC. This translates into CASSEMRGTTDEQYF.

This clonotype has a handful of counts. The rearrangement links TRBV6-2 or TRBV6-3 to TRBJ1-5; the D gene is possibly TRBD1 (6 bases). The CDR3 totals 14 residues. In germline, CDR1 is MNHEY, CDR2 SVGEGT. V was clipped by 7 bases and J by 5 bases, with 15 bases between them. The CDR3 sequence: CASNTGAMDQPQHF. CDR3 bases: TGTGCCAGCAATACGGGGGCAATGGATCAGCCCCAGCATTTT.

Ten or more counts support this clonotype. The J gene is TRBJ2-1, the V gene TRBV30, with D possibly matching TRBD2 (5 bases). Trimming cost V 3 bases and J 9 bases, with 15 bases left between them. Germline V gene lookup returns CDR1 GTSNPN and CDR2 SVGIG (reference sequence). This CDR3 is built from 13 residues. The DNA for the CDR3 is TGTGCCTGGAGCGTTGGCCTGGGGAGTGAGCAGTTCTTC. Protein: CAWSVGLGSEQFF.